The 12 T cell receptor beta chains below all came from one sample that was sequenced in a study of shared clonotypes between healthy human individuals. The assay was immunoSEQ multiplex PCR, and TCRdb's table has in-frame clones only and misses some. This sample yields more than 2 million clones, of which 90% to 95% are seen a single time; 1.5% to 2% belongs to the top ten. Naive CD8 isolation took CD45RO-negative cells positively selected for CCR7 and excluded terminally differentiated effector memory CD45RA+ cells. Source material: naive CD8+ T cells from PBMCs. The receptors originated from a man in his late teens or twenties in good health. Some clones in this sample may be carry-over from other donors' samples.

J is TRBJ2-1 and V is TRBV19; D is perhaps TRBD2 (7 bases). Germline CDR1 and CDR2: LNHDA and SQIVND (reference sequence). Trimming pared 2 bases from V and 7 bases from J, leaving 21 bases between. CDR3 length equals 17 residues. This CDR3 reads CASSILSAGVGGNEQFF. The CDR3 DNA reads as TGTGCCAGTAGTATATTGTCCGCGGGAGTAGGGGGGAATGAGCAGTTCTTC.

The chain uses TRBV27 and TRBJ2-1, with TRBD2 matching 10 bases. With V trimmed by 8 bases and J by 3 bases, 7 bases remained unmatched. CDR1 and CDR2 (germline): MNHEY, SMNVEV (reference sequence). The CDR3 is made up of 15 amino acids. DNA for the CDR3: TGTGCCAGCCGAACACTAGCGGGGCACTACAATGAGCAGTTCTTC. Amino acid sequence: CASRTLAGHYNEQFF.

The rearrangement links TRBV6-5 to TRBJ2-1, with 10 positions matching TRBD2. Unmatched junction bases numbered 10, after V lost 1 base and J lost 10 bases. This CDR3 region has 16 residues. CDR1 is MNHEY, CDR2 SVGAGI, per germline. The CDR3 region is CASSYLLAGVSNEQFF. The CDR3 nucleotides are TGTGCCAGCAGTTACTTGCTAGCGGGAGTTTCCAACGAGCAGTTCTTC.

On this clone: One end of the junction fails to match germline, which may point to a read error. This chain uses TRBV7-9 with TRBJ2-7, with 11 bases matching TRBD2. From germline, CDR1 is SEHNR and CDR2 FQNEAQ (reference sequence). The CDR3 extends over 14 amino acids. CDR3 sequence (DNA): TGTGCCAGCAGCGTAGCGGGAGGGCCCTACGAGCAGTACTTC. It specifies CASSVAGGPYEQYF. The whole variable domain, remainder taken from reference TRBV7-9 and TRBJ2-7, is DTGVSQNPRHKITKRGQNVTFRCDPISEHNRLYWYRQTLGQGPEFLTYFQNEAQLEKSRLLSDRFSAERPKGSFSTLEIQRTEQGDSAMYLCASSVAGGPYEQYFGPGTRLTVT.

The chain joins TRBV19 to TRBJ2-7; TRBD2 is a possible D gene (6 bases). Germline CDR1 LNHDA, CDR2 SQIVND (reference sequence). The CDR3 runs 15 residues. V lost 7 bases and J 2 bases, leaving 18 bases between the germline ends. CDR3 nucleotide sequence: TGTGCCAGTAAAGCGGAGTTGGGGGAGGCCTACGAGCAGTACTTC. The encoded protein is CASKAELGEAYEQYF.

This clone was seen once. The genes are TRBV6-6 and TRBJ1-1, with D hard to call. The CDR3 contains 11 residues. Between the trimmed V and J ends, which lost 9 bases and 2 bases, there was a span of 7 bases. From germline, CDR1 is MNHNY and CDR2 SVGAGI (reference sequence). The CDR3 DNA sequence: TGTGCCAGTACAGATAACACTGAAGCTTTCTTT. Its translation is CASTDNTEAFF.

About this clone: Other DNA sequences in this sample translate to the same CDR3. The chain uses TRBV27 and TRBJ2-7, with 9 bases matching TRBD1. Germline values: CDR1 MNHEY, CDR2 SMNVEV (reference sequence). The CDR3 contains 14 residues. V was clipped by 3 bases and J by 3 bases; unmatched bases: 3. In nucleotides, the CDR3 is TGTGCCAGCAGTTTTACAGGGGGCAGCTACGAGCAGTACTTC. Protein product: CASSFTGGSYEQYF.

As to this clone: Distinct nucleotide sequences in the sample also encode this CDR3. V and J are TRBV29-1 and TRBJ1-1, with no clear D. This CDR3 has 12 residues. Trimming took 3 bases from V and 4 from J, leaving 9 bases between them. Looked up from germline, CDR1 is SQVTM and CDR2 is ANQGSEA. CDR3 bases: TGCAGCGTTGATTTGGGCGGCACTGAAGCTTTCTTT. Protein product: CSVDLGGTEAFF. The variable domain in full, with the rest retrieved from reference TRBV29-1 and TRBJ1-1, is SAVISQKPSRDICQRGTSLTIQCQVDSQVTMMFWYRQQPGQSLTLIATANQGSEATYESGFVIDKFPISRPNLTFSTLTVSNMSPEDSSIYLCSVDLGGTEAFFGQGTRLTVV.

Concerning this clone: The sample holds other DNA sequences that translate to the same CDR3. The CDR3 sequence is CASSENQETQYF. The CDR3 DNA sequence: TGTGCCAGCAGCGAAAACCAAGAGACCCAGTACTTC. This chain links TRBV9 with TRBJ2-5, with D unclear. V lost 3 bases and J 0 bases, leaving 3 bases between the germline ends. CDR1 is SGDLS, CDR2 YYNGEE, per germline. The CDR3 extends over 12 amino acids.

CDR3 nucleotides: TGTGCCTGGACTTACGCGCTTCGAGATGAGCAGTTCTTC. Encoded protein: CAWTYALRDEQFF. This chain links TRBV30 with TRBJ2-1; no firm D call. The CDR3 sequence is 13 residues long. The V and J ends lost 4 bases and 8 bases respectively, with 15 bases between them. The germline V gene has CDR1 GTSNPN and CDR2 SVGIG (reference sequence).

The CDR3 nucleotides read TGTGCCAGCAGCTCCTTTACAGGAACACAAGAGACCCAGTACTTC. This codes for CASSSFTGTQETQYF. J is TRBJ2-5 and V is TRBV11-1; D is perhaps TRBD1 (5 bases). This CDR3 has 15 amino acids. Per the germline V gene, CDR1 is SGHAT and CDR2 is FQDESV (reference sequence). V lost 4 bases, J lost 2 bases, and 14 bases lay in between.

The rearrangement uses TRBV28 and TRBJ1-5, with D possibly matching TRBD1 (6 bases). CDR3 length: 15 residues. V lost 4 bases and J 1 base, leaving 11 bases between the germline ends. Per the germline V gene, CDR1 is MDHEN and CDR2 is SYDVKM. The CDR3 DNA follows: TGTGCCAGCAGTTCCGGACAGACCAGCAATCAGCCCCAGCATTTT. Its translation: CASSSGQTSNQPQHF.